This entry describes one T cell receptor (beta chain). Its target is not known. Germline V CDR1 and CDR2: LNHNV, YYDKDF (reference sequence). The CDR3 extends over 18 amino acids. J gave up 2 bases and V 8 bases, and 19 bases lay outside the gene matches. It was healthy bone marrow donors who served as donors. 60 Vbeta and 13 Jbeta primers were used in PCR. Clones were read by immunoSEQ multiplex PCR, and TCRdb kept only the in-frame ones, dropping some. The sample holds under 150,000 clones, around 81% seen once. The source of the sample is a study of cytomegalovirus exposure and HLA in healthy donors. Findings of the study overall: Sequencing had likely introduced a cluster of highly shared sequence variants as an artifact. Prior analysis indicated that the majority of TCR beta V segments exhibited productivity approximately 87% or approximately 30% of the time. Donors were assumed by presence/absence analyses to have roughly uniform sequencing depth.

This receptor was taken from a man between 18 and 29 years old in good health and CMV-seronegative. The chain combines TRBV15 with TRBJ2-3; 7 bases agree with TRBD2. What was sequenced was PBMCs. The CDR3 DNA reads TGTGCCACCGGGCGGGGACCACCGGGACTACTGAACACAGATACGCAGTATTTT. Encoded protein: CATGRGPPGLLNTDTQYF.